This T cell receptor beta chain originates from a study of blood T cell repertoires in COVID-19. The germline gives CDR1 MNHEY, CDR2 SVGAGI. CDR3 length: 15 amino acids. J gave up 3 bases and V 6 bases, and 8 bases lay outside the gene matches. Clones were read by immunoSEQ multiplex PCR, and TCRdb kept only the in-frame ones, dropping some. Here the sample spans some 85,000 clones, roughly 80% being singletons. The gene calls are TRBV6-5 and TRBJ2-7; TRBD1 matches at 10 bases. The source is a woman older than 75 with acute or convalescent COVID-19. The specimen was peripheral blood. CDR3 sequence: CASRPTGGANYEQYF. In nucleotides, the CDR3 is TGTGCCAGCAGGCCGACAGGGGGCGCGAACTACGAGCAGTACTTC.